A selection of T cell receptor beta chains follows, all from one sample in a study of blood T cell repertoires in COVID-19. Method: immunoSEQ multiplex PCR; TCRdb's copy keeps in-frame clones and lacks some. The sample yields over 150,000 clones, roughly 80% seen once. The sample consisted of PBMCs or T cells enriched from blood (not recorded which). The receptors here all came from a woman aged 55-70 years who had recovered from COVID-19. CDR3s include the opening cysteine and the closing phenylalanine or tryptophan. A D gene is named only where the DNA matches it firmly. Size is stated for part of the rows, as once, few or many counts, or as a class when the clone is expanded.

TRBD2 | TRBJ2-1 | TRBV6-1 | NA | TGTGCCAGCAGTGAAGTGGACGGGGGGGCCAAAGAGCAGTTCTTC | CASSEVDGGAKEQFF
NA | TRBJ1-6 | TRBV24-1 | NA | TGTGCCACCTCTGTCGGGTATAATTCACCCCTCCACTTT | CATSVGYNSPLHF
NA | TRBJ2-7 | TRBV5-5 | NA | TGTGCCAGCAGCTTCCTGGACATGAGCTCCTACGAGCAGTACTTC | CASSFLDMSSYEQYF
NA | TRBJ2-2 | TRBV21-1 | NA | TGTGCCAGCAGCAAGGGACTAGCGGGGGCCTCGAACACCGGGGAGCTGTTTTTT | CASSKGLAGASNTGELFF
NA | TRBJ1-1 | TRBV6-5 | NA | TGTGCCAGCAGTTACTCGAAGAGGGCTGAAGCTTTCTTT | CASSYSKRAEAFF
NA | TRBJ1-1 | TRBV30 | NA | TGTGCCTGGACCCGGGCAGGGCAAATGGAAGCTTTCTTT | CAWTRAGQMEAFF
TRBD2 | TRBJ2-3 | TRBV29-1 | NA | TGCAGCGTTGAGGGAGGGTCCGGGGTGGATACGCAGTATTTT | CSVEGGSGVDTQYF
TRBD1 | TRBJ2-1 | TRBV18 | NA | TGTGCCAGCTCACCCCCCGGGAGGGGACAGGGGGTGCATGAGCAGTTCTTC | CASSPPGRGQGVHEQFF
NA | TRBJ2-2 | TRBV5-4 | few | TGTGCCAGCAGCTCCACCTTTGCGGGGAAAAACACCGGGGAGCTGTTTTTT | CASSSTFAGKNTGELFF
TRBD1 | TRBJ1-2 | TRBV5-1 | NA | TGCGCCAGCAGCTCGCCATTTCAGGGGGAAGGTGGCTACACCTTC | CASSSPFQGEGGYTF
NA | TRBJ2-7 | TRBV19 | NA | TGTGCCAGTAGCCTCGTCGAGGGCGCTTCCTACGAGCAGTACTTC | CASSLVEGASYEQYF
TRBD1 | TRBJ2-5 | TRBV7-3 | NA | TGTGCCAGCAGCCCCCGGACAGGGCCCCAAGAGACCCAGTACTTC | CASSPRTGPQETQYF
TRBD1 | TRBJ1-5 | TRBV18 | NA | TGTGCCAGCTCAACAACAGGGGGCAATCAGCCCCAGCATTTT | CASSTTGGNQPQHF
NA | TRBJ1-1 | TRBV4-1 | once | TGCGCCAGCAGCCAGGGGGCGGGCGCTGAAGCTTTCTTT | CASSQGAGAEAFF
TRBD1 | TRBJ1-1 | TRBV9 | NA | TGTGCCAGCAGCGTTGGACAGGGCGGGGCTGAAGCTTTCTTT | CASSVGQGGAEAFF
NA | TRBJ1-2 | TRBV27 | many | TGTGCCAGCAGTTCTCCTGGAGGGGCCGACTATGGCTACACCTTC | CASSSPGGADYGYTF
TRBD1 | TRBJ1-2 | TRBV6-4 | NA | TGTGCCAGCAGTTCATCCCCTCTCCGACAGGGGCCATCTAACTATGGCTACACCTTC | CASSSSPLRQGPSNYGYTF
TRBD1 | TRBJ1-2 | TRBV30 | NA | TGTGCCTGGAAGACAGGGATCAGCGGCTACACCTTC | CAWKTGISGYTF
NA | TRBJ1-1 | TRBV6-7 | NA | TGTGCCAGCAGTTACACTACAGGGCCCGCGAACACTGAAGCTTTCTTT | CASSYTTGPANTEAFF
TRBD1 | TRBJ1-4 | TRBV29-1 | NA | TGCAGCGTTCTTCTTGGGACAGGGTACCCCCAACTGTTTTTT | CSVLLGTGYPQLFF
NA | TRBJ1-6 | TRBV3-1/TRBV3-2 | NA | TGTGCCAGCAGCCAATTTTCAGGAAATTCACCCCTCCACTTT | CASSQFSGNSPLHF
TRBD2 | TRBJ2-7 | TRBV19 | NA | TGTGCCAGTAGGAACCTAGCGGGGGGGCCCTACGAGCAGTACTTC | CASRNLAGGPYEQYF
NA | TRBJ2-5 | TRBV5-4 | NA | TGTGCCAGCAGCAACGGGATACGGGGGTCAGGAGAGACCCAGTACTTC | CASSNGIRGSGETQYF
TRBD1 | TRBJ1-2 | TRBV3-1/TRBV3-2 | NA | TGTGCCAGCAGACCAGGACAGGGCGGTGGCTACACCTTC | CASRPGQGGGYTF
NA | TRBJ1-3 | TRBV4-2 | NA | TGTGCCAGCAGCCAGGTGGGGCAAGGGGTCGGAAACACCATATATTTT | CASSQVGQGVGNTIYF
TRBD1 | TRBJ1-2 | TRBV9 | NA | TGTGCCAGCAGCGTAGGGCAGGGGGCCAACTATGGCTACACCTTC | CASSVGQGANYGYTF
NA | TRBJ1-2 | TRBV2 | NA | TGTGCCAGCAGTCCAACTGTTATCTATGGCTACACCTTC | CASSPTVIYGYTF
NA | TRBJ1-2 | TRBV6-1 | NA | TGTGCCAGCAGTGAAGTATCAGGAATGATTAACTATGGCTACACCTTC | CASSEVSGMINYGYTF
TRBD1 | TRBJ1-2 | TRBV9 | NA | TGTGCCAGCAGCCCGTACGGACAGGGGGCTTTGGGCTACACCTTC | CASSPYGQGALGYTF
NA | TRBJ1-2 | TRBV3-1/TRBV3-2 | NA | TGTGCCAGCAGCCCTAAAGTTGCCGGTGCGTTCGGCTACACCTTC | CASSPKVAGAFGYTF
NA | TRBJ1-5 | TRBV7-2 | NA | TGTGCCAGCAGCTTTACTCAGGGGAGCAATCAGCCCCAGCATTTT | CASSFTQGSNQPQHF
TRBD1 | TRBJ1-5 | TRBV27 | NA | TGTGCCAGCAGCGACGACCCAGGGGGCCGAAATCAGCCCCAGCATTTT | CASSDDPGGRNQPQHF
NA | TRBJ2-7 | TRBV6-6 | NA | TGTGCCAGCAGTCCGGGGGGGACAGAGAAATCACAGTACTTC | CASSPGGTEKSQYF
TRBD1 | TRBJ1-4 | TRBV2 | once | TGTGCCCGCCGACAGGGACGGGAGGAAAAACTGTTTTTT | CARRQGREEKLFF
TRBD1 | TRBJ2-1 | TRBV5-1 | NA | TGCGCCAGCAGCTTGAGGACAGGGGAGGAAGGGCAGTTCTTC | CASSLRTGEEGQFF
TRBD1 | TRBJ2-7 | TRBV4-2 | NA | TGTGCCAGCAGCCAAGAACAGGGGGCGGTTACCTACGAGCAGTACTTC | CASSQEQGAVTYEQYF
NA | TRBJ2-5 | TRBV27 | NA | TGTGCCAGCAGTTTAATGGCCTCAGGGTCACAAGAGACCCAGTACTTC | CASSLMASGSQETQYF
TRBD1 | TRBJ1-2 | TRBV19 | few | TGTGCCACCAAACAGGGGCCCAACTATGGCTACACCTTC | CATKQGPNYGYTF
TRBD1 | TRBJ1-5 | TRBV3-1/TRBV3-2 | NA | TGTGCCAGCAGCGAACAGGGGAGAGGCAATCAGCCCCAGCATTTT | CASSEQGRGNQPQHF
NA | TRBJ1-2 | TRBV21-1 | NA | TGTGCCAGCAGCAAAGCCCGGCCGGACAGCTCTAACTATGGCTACACCTTC | CASSKARPDSSNYGYTF
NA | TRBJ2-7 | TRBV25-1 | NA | TGTGCCAGCAGGGGGGGAACCTACGAGCAGTACTTC | CASRGGTYEQYF
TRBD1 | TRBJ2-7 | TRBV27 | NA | TGTGCCAGCAGGAAACAGGGGGGTTCCTACGAGCAGTACTTC | CASRKQGGSYEQYF
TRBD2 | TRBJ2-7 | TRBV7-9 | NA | TGTGCCAGCAGCTTAGGGACTAGCGCCCTGGGCGAGCAGTACTTC | CASSLGTSALGEQYF
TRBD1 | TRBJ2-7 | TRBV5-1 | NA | TGCGCCAGCAGCTTGGGGACCGGGACAGGGATCGAGCAGTACTTC | CASSLGTGTGIEQYF
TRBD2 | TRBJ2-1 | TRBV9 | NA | TGTGCCAGCAGCGCAGCGGGGGCCCTAGAGGGAAACAATGAGCAGTTCTTC | CASSAAGALEGNNEQFF
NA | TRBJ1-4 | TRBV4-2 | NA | TGTGCCAGCAGCCAAGAGGGGCAGGGTAGCGAAAAACTGTTTTTT | CASSQEGQGSEKLFF
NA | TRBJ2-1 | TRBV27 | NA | TGTGCCAGCACCGTGACCGGGACACTCGGGAATGAGCAGTTCTTC | CASTVTGTLGNEQFF
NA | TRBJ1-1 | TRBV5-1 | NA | TGCGCCAGCAGCCAGACAGTTAACACTGAAGCTTTCTTT | CASSQTVNTEAFF
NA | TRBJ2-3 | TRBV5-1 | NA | TGCGCCAGCAGCTTGGAGGGTGTAGGCAGGGGCACAGATACGCAGTATTTT | CASSLEGVGRGTDTQYF
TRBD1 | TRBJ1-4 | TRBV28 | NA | TGTGCCAGCAGTTTAATCAGGGGGCCTAATGAAAAACTGTTTTTT | CASSLIRGPNEKLFF
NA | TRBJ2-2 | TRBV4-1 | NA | TGCGCCAGCAGCCAAGTAACTGCCACCGGGGAGCTGTTTTTT | CASSQVTATGELFF
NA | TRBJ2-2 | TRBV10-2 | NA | TGCGCCAGCAGATTGGCTCACGCGAACACCGGGGAGCTGTTTTTT | CASRLAHANTGELFF
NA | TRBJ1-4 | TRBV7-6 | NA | TGTGCCAGCGTAGACAAGAAATTTAATGAAAAACTGTTTTTT | CASVDKKFNEKLFF
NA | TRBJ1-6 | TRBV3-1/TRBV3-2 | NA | TGTGCCAGCAGCCAAGTCGAACTTTCACCCCTCCACTTT | CASSQVELSPLHF
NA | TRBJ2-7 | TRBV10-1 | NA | TGCGCCAGCAGTCCAGGCGCAGGCAGCTCCTACGAGCAGTACTTC | CASSPGAGSSYEQYF
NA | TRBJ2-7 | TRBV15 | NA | TGTGCCACCAGCAGAGACAGGGGTATGTACGAGCAGTACTTC | CATSRDRGMYEQYF
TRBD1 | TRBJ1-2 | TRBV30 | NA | TGTGCCTGGAGCCCCGACAGGGAGAACTATGGCTACACCTTC | CAWSPDRENYGYTF
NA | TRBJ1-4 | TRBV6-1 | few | TGTGCCAGCAGTGAACGGTGGAATGAAAAACTGTTTTTT | CASSERWNEKLFF